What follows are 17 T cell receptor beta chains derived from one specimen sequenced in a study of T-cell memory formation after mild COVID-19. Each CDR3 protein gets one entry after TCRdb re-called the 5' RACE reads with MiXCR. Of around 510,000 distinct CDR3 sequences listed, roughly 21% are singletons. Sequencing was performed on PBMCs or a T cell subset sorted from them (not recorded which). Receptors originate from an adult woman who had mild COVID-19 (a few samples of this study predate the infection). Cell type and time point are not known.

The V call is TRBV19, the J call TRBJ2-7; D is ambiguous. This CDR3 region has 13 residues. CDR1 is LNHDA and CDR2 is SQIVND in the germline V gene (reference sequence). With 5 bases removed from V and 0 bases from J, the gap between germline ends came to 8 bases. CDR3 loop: CASSEVPSYEQYF. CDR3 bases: TGTGCCAGTAGTGAGGTCCCCTCCTACGAGCAGTACTTC.

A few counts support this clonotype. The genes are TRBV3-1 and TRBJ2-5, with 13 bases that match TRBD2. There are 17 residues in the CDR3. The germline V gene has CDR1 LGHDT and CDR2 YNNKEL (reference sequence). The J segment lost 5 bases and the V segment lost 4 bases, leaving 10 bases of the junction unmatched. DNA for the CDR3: TGTGCCAGCAGCCCGCGGACTAGCGGGAGAGGGAGTGAGACCCAGTACTTC. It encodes CASSPRTSGRGSETQYF.

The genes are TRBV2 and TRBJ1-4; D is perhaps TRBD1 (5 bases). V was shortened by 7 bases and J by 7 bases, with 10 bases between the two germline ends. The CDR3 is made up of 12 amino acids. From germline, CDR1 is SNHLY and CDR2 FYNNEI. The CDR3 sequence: CASNRRGEKLFF. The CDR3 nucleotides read TGTGCCAGCAACAGGAGAGGTGAAAAACTGTTTTTT.

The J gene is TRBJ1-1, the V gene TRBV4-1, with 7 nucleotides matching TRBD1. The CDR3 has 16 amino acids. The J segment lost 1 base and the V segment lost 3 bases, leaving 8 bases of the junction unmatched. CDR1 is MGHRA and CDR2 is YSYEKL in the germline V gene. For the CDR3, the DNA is TGCGCCAGCAGCCAGATTACGGGGACAGCGAACACTGAAGCTTTCTTT. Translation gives CASSQITGTANTEAFF.

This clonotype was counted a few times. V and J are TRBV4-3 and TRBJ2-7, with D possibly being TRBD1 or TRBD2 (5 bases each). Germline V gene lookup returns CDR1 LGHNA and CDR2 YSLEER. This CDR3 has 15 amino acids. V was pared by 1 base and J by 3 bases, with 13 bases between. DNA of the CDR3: TGCGCCAGCAGCCAAGGACCGGGGCCAAACTACGAGCAGTACTTC. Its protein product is CASSQGPGPNYEQYF.

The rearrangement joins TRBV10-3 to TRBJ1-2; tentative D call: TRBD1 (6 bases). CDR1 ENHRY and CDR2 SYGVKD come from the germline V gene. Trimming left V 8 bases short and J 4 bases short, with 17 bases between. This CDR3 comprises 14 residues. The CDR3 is CAISAGALLYGYTF. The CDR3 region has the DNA TGTGCCATCTCGGCGGGGGCCCTCCTCTATGGCTACACCTTC.

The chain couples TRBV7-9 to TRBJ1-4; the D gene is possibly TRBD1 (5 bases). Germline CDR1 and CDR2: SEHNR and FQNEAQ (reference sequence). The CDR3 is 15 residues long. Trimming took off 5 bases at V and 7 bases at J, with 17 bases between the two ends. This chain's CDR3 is CASSLRAGSGEKLFF. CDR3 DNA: TGTGCCAGCAGCCTTCGGGCAGGGTCGGGTGAAAAACTGTTTTTT.

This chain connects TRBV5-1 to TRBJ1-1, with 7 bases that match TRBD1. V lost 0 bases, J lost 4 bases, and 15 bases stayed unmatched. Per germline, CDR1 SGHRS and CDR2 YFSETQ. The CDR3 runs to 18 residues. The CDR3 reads CASSLVAGGPFSRTEAFF. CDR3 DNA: TGCGCCAGCAGCTTGGTGGCAGGGGGTCCCTTCTCTCGCACTGAAGCTTTCTTT. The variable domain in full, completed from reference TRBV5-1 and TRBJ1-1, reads KAGVTQTPRYLIKTRGQQVTLSCSPISGHRSVSWYQQTPGQGLQFLFEYFSETQRNKGNFPGRFSGRQFSNSRSEMNVSTLELGDSALYLCASSLVAGGPFSRTEAFFGQGTRLTVV.

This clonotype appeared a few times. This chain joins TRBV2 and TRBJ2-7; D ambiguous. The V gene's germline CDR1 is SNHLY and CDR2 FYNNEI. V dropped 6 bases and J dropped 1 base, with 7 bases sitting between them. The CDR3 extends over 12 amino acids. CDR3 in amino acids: CASRGASYEQYF. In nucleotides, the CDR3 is TGTGCCAGCAGGGGCGCATCCTACGAGCAGTACTTC.

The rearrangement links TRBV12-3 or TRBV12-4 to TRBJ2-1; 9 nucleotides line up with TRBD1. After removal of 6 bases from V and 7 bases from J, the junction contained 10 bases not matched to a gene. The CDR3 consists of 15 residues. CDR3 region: CASRPGQGQRNEQFF. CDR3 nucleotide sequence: TGTGCCAGCAGACCGGGACAGGGTCAGCGTAATGAGCAGTTCTTC.

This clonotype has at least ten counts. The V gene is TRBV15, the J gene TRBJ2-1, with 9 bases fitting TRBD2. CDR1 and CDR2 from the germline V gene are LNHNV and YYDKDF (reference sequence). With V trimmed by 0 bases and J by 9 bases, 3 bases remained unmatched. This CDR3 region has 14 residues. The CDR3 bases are TGTGCCACCAGCAGAGATCTAGCGGGACGTGAGCAGTTCTTC. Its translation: CATSRDLAGREQFF.

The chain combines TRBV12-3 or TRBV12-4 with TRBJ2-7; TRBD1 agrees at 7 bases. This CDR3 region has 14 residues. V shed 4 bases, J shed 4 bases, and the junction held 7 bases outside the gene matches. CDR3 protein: CASSSETGNYEQYF. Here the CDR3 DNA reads TGTGCCAGCAGTTCAGAGACAGGGAATTACGAGCAGTACTTC.

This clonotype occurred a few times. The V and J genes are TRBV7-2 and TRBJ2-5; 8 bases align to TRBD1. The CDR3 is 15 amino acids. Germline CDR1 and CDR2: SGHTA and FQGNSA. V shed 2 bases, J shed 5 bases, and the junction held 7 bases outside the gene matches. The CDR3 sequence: CASSLQGAFMETQYF. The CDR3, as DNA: TGTGCCAGCAGCTTACAGGGGGCATTTATGGAGACCCAGTACTTC.

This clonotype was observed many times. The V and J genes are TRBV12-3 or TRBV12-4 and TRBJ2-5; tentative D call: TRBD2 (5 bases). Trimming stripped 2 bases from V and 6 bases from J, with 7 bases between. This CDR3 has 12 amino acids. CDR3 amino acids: CASSLSGKTQYF. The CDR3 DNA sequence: TGTGCCAGCAGTTTATCGGGGAAGACCCAGTACTTC.

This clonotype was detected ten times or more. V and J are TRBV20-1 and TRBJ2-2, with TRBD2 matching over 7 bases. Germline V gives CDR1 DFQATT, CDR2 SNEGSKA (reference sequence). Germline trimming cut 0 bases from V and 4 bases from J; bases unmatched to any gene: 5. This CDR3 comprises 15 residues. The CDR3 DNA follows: TGCAGTGCTAGAGATATAGCGGGCCTCACCGGGGAGCTGTTTTTT. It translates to CSARDIAGLTGELFF.

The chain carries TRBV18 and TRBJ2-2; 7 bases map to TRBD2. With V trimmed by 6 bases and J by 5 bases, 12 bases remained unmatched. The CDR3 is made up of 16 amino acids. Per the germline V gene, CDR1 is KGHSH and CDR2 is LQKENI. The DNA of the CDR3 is TGTGCCAGCTCGGCCGCCGCGGGAGTTGGAACCGGGGAGCTGTTTTTT. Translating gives CASSAAAGVGTGELFF. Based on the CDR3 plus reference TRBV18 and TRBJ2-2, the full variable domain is NAGVMQNPRHLVRRRGQEARLRCSPMKGHSHVYWYRQLPEEGLKFMVYLQKENIIDESGMPKERFSAEFPKEGPSILRIQQVVRGDSAAYFCASSAAAGVGTGELFFGEGSRLTVL.

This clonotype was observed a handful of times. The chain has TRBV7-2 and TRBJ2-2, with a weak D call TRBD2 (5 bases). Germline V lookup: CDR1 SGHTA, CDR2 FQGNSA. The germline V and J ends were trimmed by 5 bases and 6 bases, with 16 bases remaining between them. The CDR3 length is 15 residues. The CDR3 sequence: CASSGGLVFPGELFF. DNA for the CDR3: TGTGCCAGCAGCGGAGGCCTAGTTTTCCCCGGGGAGCTGTTTTTT.